Sequencing of this T cell receptor beta chain was carried out in a study of shared clonotypes between healthy human individuals. The overall study: For every donor, three CD4 naive, three CD4 memory, two CD8 naive and one CD8 memory plates were used.

Study-wide results and limits: It was the few donors that limited the genetic and exposure-history diversity represented. Despite large depth, sorted-subset datasets appeared incompletely sequenced.

Worth noting for this clone: Antigen specificity is unknown.

The CD8 memory sample joined CD45RO+ cells and CCR7-negative CD45RA+ cells. From germline, CDR1 is MNHNY and CDR2 SVGAGI (reference sequence). CDR3 size: 15 residues. V gave up 5 bases and J gave up 2 bases, with 13 bases separating them. Some clones are missing from TCRdb's copy, which holds only in-frame ones; the method was immunoSEQ multiplex PCR. Of around 370,000 clones listed, around 96% are singletons. Material for sequencing was memory CD8+ T cells sorted from blood. The subset here: CD45RO+ cells pooled with CCR7-negative TemRA cells. The gene calls are TRBV6-6 and TRBJ2-1; D is possibly TRBD1 (5 bases). This receptor was obtained from a man aged 30 to 45 in good health. This CDR3 reads CASSPGLGAYNEQFF. CDR3 DNA sequence: TGTGCCAGCAGTCCAGGGTTAGGGGCCTACAATGAGCAGTTCTTC.